A selection of T cell receptor beta chains follows, all from one sample in a study of blood T cell repertoires in COVID-19. The protocol was immunoSEQ multiplex PCR, while the TCRdb copy is restricted to in-frame clones and leaves out a portion. The sample shows fewer than 300,000 clones, 82% of them seen only once. Sample: PBMCs or T cells enriched from blood (not recorded which). Receptors originate from a man between 40 and 49 years old who had been exposed to COVID-19. Both conserved end residues are part of each CDR3. D genes are given only for firm matches.

j_call v_call d_call cdr3_nt cdr3_aa
TRBJ2-7 TRBV11-2 - TGTGCCAGCAGCGCACAGGGTTCCCACGAGCAGTACTTC CASSAQGSHEQYF
TRBJ2-5 TRBV3-1/TRBV3-2 - TGTGCCAGCAGCGGTAGCTACATAGAGACCCAGTACTTC CASSGSYIETQYF
TRBJ2-1 TRBV10-1 TRBD2 TGCGCCAGCAGGTCAGCTAGCGGGAGCTCCTACAATGAGCAGTTCTTC CASRSASGSSYNEQFF
TRBJ2-3 TRBV3-1/TRBV3-2 TRBD2 TGTGCCAGCGCTTCAGGGACTAGTACAGATACGCAGTATTTT CASASGTSTDTQYF
TRBJ1-1 TRBV28 - TGTGCCAGCAGTTTACCCCACTCGCCGCTCACTGAAGCTTTCTTT CASSLPHSPLTEAFF
TRBJ2-2 TRBV21-1 - TGTGCCAGCAGCAAAGGGGGACAGAACAAGAACACCGGGGAGCTGTTTTTT CASSKGGQNKNTGELFF
TRBJ1-1 TRBV3-1/TRBV3-2 TRBD1 TGTGCCAGCACCTCCGGGACAGCGAGTATGAACACTGAAGCTTTCTTT CASTSGTASMNTEAFF
TRBJ2-1 TRBV10-3 TRBD2 TGTGCCATCAGTGATGTGGGGGGGGACTACAATGAGCAGTTCTTC CAISDVGGDYNEQFF
TRBJ2-1 TRBV9 - TGTGCCAGCAGCGTAGAGGTATTACAGGACAATGAGCAGTTCTTC CASSVEVLQDNEQFF
TRBJ1-2 TRBV10-3 TRBD1 TGTGCCATCAGGCGACAGGGATTGGATGGCTACACCTTC CAIRRQGLDGYTF